This is a list of T cell receptor beta chains from one sample in a study of cytomegalovirus exposure and HLA in healthy donors. Here immunoSEQ multiplex PCR was the method, and the copy in TCRdb shows in-frame clones only, minus some. Of 75,000 to 90,000 clones in the sample, around four fifths are singletons; the top ten hold nearly 9%. The sequenced material came from PBMCs. These receptors all stem from a woman between 40 and 55 years old in good health and CMV-seropositive. Both conserved end residues are part of each CDR3. D genes are given only for firm matches. Clone size, where shown, is once, few, many, or a class for clones that have expanded.

>-|TRBJ2-5|TRBD2|TRBV7-9
CASSTGTSGQETQYF
TGTGCCAGCAGCACTGGGACTAGCGGGCAAGAGACCCAGTACTTC
>once|TRBJ2-2|-|TRBV19
CASRSSTGDTGELFF
TGTGCCAGCAGATCGTCGACAGGCGACACCGGGGAGCTGTTTTTT
>-|TRBJ2-7|TRBD1|TRBV28
CASIPPGDRDYEQYF
TGTGCCAGCATCCCCCCCGGGGACAGGGACTACGAGCAGTACTTC
>-|TRBJ1-2|TRBD1|TRBV6-5
CASSEGQVNGYTF
TGTGCCAGCAGTGAGGGACAGGTTAATGGCTACACCTTC
>few|TRBJ2-3|-|TRBV11-2
CASSSTADTQYF
TGTGCCAGCAGCTCTACAGCAGATACGCAGTATTTT
>-|TRBJ1-1|-|TRBV5-6
CASSLNRGIYTEAFF
TGTGCCAGCAGCTTGAATAGGGGGATCTACACTGAAGCTTTCTTT
>-|TRBJ1-5|-|TRBV6-5
CASSYFRDQPQHF
TGTGCCAGCAGTTATTTTCGGGATCAGCCCCAGCATTTT
>-|TRBJ1-2|TRBD1|TRBV5-1
CASSRGERGTGGQGYTF
TGCGCCAGCAGCAGAGGGGAGAGAGGGACAGGGGGCCAGGGCTACACCTTC
>-|TRBJ2-3|TRBD2|TRBV5-6
CASSLAIGASGGTDTQYF
TGTGCCAGCAGCTTGGCCATAGGAGCTAGCGGGGGTACAGATACGCAGTATTTT
>-|TRBJ2-1|-|TRBV2
CASSDLDSIRYNEQFF
TGTGCCAGCAGTGACTTGGACAGTATTCGGTACAATGAGCAGTTCTTC
>few|TRBJ1-5|-|TRBV19
CASSWGDSNQPQHF
TGTGCCAGTAGTTGGGGGGATAGCAATCAGCCCCAGCATTTT
>-|TRBJ2-1|-|TRBV7-8
CAGSLDSGNEQFF
TGTGCCGGCAGCTTAGACTCCGGGAATGAGCAGTTCTTC
>few|TRBJ2-2|TRBD2|TRBV7-7
CASSFISGGQNTGELFF
TGTGCCAGCAGCTTTATTAGCGGGGGGCAGAACACCGGGGAGCTGTTTTTT
>once|TRBJ2-7|TRBD2|TRBV5-1
CASSLIAGGLYEQYF
TGCGCCAGCAGCTTGATAGCGGGGGGGCTTTACGAGCAGTACTTC
>-|TRBJ2-7|-|TRBV5-1
CASSEQGSNEQYF
TGCGCCAGCAGCGAGCAGGGCTCCAACGAGCAGTACTTC
>-|TRBJ2-5|-|TRBV7-7
CASSLMEQETQYF
TGTGCCAGCAGCTTAATGGAGCAAGAGACCCAGTACTTC
>few|TRBJ2-2|TRBD1|TRBV2
CASSPDRGGTGELFF
TGTGCCAGCAGTCCAGACAGGGGGGGCACCGGGGAGCTGTTTTTT
>few|TRBJ1-6|TRBD1|TRBV7-2
CASSHGQGNSPLHF
TGTGCCAGCAGCCACGGACAGGGTAATTCACCCCTCCACTTT
>-|TRBJ1-4|TRBD1|TRBV7-2
CASSPGDREKEKLFF
TGTGCCAGCAGCCCGGGGGACAGGGAAAAAGAAAAACTGTTTTTT
>few|TRBJ2-3|TRBD2|TRBV11-2
CASSPGLAAASDTQYF
TGTGCCAGCAGCCCGGGACTAGCCGCGGCATCAGATACGCAGTATTTT
>-|TRBJ2-4|-|TRBV7-2
CASSLGPLRDIQYF
TGTGCCAGCAGCTTAGGTCCCCTCAGGGACATTCAGTACTTC
>few|TRBJ2-7|TRBD1|TRBV18
CASSPGTGLEQYF
TGTGCCAGCTCGCCCGGGACAGGGCTCGAGCAGTACTTC
>-|TRBJ2-7|-|TRBV6-5
CASSYLDTSYEQYF
TGTGCCAGCAGTTACTTGGACACCTCCTACGAGCAGTACTTC
>-|TRBJ2-5|-|TRBV5-1
CASNGVREETQYF
TGCGCCAGCAACGGGGTGAGGGAAGAGACCCAGTACTTC
>-|TRBJ2-1|-|TRBV28
CASSFRGPSNNEQFF
TGTGCCAGCAGTTTCCGCGGCCCCTCCAACAATGAGCAGTTCTTC
>-|TRBJ2-3|TRBD2|TRBV6-4
CASSEGRGGRTDTQYF
TGTGCCAGCAGCGAGGGGCGGGGGGGTCGAACAGATACGCAGTATTTT
>once|TRBJ2-1|-|TRBV19
CASSKGHRSYNEQFF
TGTGCCAGTAGTAAAGGACACCGCTCCTACAATGAGCAGTTCTTC
>-|TRBJ2-1|TRBD2|TRBV27
CASRILAGGYNEQFF
TGTGCCAGCAGGATTCTAGCGGGGGGCTACAATGAGCAGTTCTTC
>-|TRBJ1-6|TRBD1|TRBV11-2
CASSRDRGDSPLHF
TGTGCCAGCAGCCGGGACAGGGGCGATTCACCCCTCCACTTT
>few|TRBJ1-1|-|TRBV2
CASSEQGWESVTEAFF
TGTGCCAGCAGTGAACAGGGGTGGGAGAGCGTCACCGAAGCTTTCTTT
>-|TRBJ1-2|-|TRBV28
CASSLGGDWYGYTF
TGTGCCAGCAGTCTGGGGGGGGATTGGTATGGCTACACCTTC
>-|TRBJ2-3|-|TRBV25-1
CASSGENTDTQYF
TGTGCCAGCAGTGGAGAAAACACAGATACGCAGTATTTT
>-|TRBJ2-5|-|TRBV11-2
CASSLDHPQDIQETQYF
TGTGCCAGCAGCTTAGATCATCCACAGGATATACAAGAGACCCAGTACTTC
>-|TRBJ1-6|-|TRBV28
CASSPHDSSYNSPLHF
TGTGCCAGCAGCCCACATGACAGCTCCTATAATTCACCCCTCCACTTT
>few|TRBJ1-1|TRBD1|TRBV5-5
CASSFHAGTGGNTEAFF
TGTGCCAGCAGCTTTCACGCCGGGACAGGGGGTAACACTGAAGCTTTCTTT
>few|TRBJ2-3|-|TRBV20-1
CSAASVDTQYF
TGCAGTGCCGCTAGCGTAGATACGCAGTATTTT